This passage covers 18 T cell receptor beta chains from one sample sequenced in a study of control samples from healthy donors and cancer patients. Some clones are missing from TCRdb's copy, which holds only in-frame ones; the method was immunoSEQ multiplex PCR. The data show more than 100,000 clones, about 93% seen once. Source material: blood. Source of these receptors: a young man in good health.

The gene calls are TRBV3-1 (or the pseudogene TRBV3-2) and TRBJ2-1; D remains ambiguous. CDR1 and CDR2 (germline): LGHDT, YNNKEL (reference sequence). V was shortened by 4 bases and J by 2 bases, with 12 bases between the two germline ends. This CDR3 is built from 15 residues. CDR3 in amino acids: CASSRITGTYNEQFF. CDR3 sequence (DNA): TGTGCCAGCAGCCGAATCACCGGAACCTACAATGAGCAGTTCTTC.

The chain has TRBV6-2 or TRBV6-3 and TRBJ2-3, with 8 bases fitting TRBD2. There are 14 residues in the CDR3. Germline V gene lookup returns CDR1 MNHEY and CDR2 SVGEGT. V shed 6 bases, J shed 0 bases, and the junction held 2 bases outside the gene matches. The CDR3 coding sequence is TGTGCCAGCAGCCGCGGGAGGAGCACAGATACGCAGTATTTT. Translating gives CASSRGRSTDTQYF.

This chain links TRBV11-3 with TRBJ2-7, with no clear D. V was cut by 3 bases and J by 4 bases, with 13 bases left in between. The CDR3 has 14 amino acids. Germline assignment: CDR1 SGHNT and CDR2 YENEEA. The CDR3 coding sequence is TGTGCCAGCAGCTTGGCCAGAGGATTATACGAGCAGTACTTC. Translation: CASSLARGLYEQYF.

CDR3 region: CASSQDVRRLNTEAFF. The CDR3 DNA reads TGTGCCAGCAGCCAAGATGTTCGCAGATTAAACACTGAAGCTTTCTTT. The genes are TRBV7-9 and TRBJ1-1; D unclear. This CDR3 is 16 amino acids long. In germline, CDR1 is SEHNR, CDR2 FQNEAQ (reference sequence). Trimming removed 5 bases from V and 2 bases from J, with 18 bases in between.

The rearrangement uses TRBV6-5 and TRBJ2-2; 9 positions match TRBD2. V shed 5 bases, J shed 7 bases, and the junction held 8 bases outside the gene matches. This CDR3 is 15 amino acids long. Germline assignment: CDR1 MNHEY and CDR2 SVGAGI. DNA for the CDR3: TGTGCCAGCAGTCGACCCGGGACTAGCATCGGGGAGCTGTTTTTT. Translated: CASSRPGTSIGELFF.

This clone appeared once. The gene calls are TRBV29-1 and TRBJ2-1, with 10 positions matching TRBD1. The CDR3 length is 15 residues. Germline CDR1 SQVTM, CDR2 ANQGSEA. The ends lost 1 base at V and 7 bases at J; junction bases unmatched: 7. This CDR3 is CSVEVDRGLRNEQFF. The CDR3 bases are TGCAGCGTTGAAGTTGACAGGGGGCTGAGGAATGAGCAGTTCTTC.

The chain has TRBV5-4 and TRBJ2-5; TRBD2 aligns across 12 bases. J was trimmed by 4 bases and V by 4 bases; bases with no gene match: 8. This CDR3 is 16 amino acids long. Germline V gene sequence: CDR1 SGHNT, CDR2 YYREEE (reference sequence). The CDR3 loop reads CASSPTSGRGGETQYF. CDR3 nucleotides: TGTGCCAGCAGCCCGACTAGCGGGAGAGGGGGAGAGACCCAGTACTTC.

This chain joins TRBV11-2 and TRBJ1-4, with D hard to call. This CDR3 spans 14 amino acids. Between the trimmed V and J ends, which lost 3 bases and 8 bases, there was a span of 13 bases. Germline loops: CDR1 SGHAT, CDR2 FQNNGV. As DNA, the CDR3 is TGTGCCAGCAGCTTCAGCGGGTTGCAGGAAAAACTGTTTTTT. Translating gives CASSFSGLQEKLFF.

The chain is built from TRBV30 and TRBJ2-7, with 8 bases lining up with TRBD1. There are 14 residues in the CDR3. Per germline, CDR1 GTSNPN and CDR2 SVGIG (reference sequence). Losses at the gene ends were 0 bases for V and 7 bases for J; bases not matched to a gene: 8. The CDR3 protein is CAWSVWQGAWEQYF. The CDR3 coding sequence is TGTGCCTGGAGTGTATGGCAGGGGGCGTGGGAGCAGTACTTC.

This clone was counted a single time. The chain recombines TRBV15 with TRBJ1-5; 7 bases map to TRBD1. V trimming: 2 bases; J trimming: 0 bases; junction bases outside the gene matches: 4. CDR1 is LNHNV and CDR2 is YYDKDF in the germline V gene (reference sequence). The length of the CDR3 is 16 residues. CDR3 bases: TGTGCCACCAGCAGATGGTGGGACAGTAGCAATCAGCCCCAGCATTTT. It codes for CATSRWWDSSNQPQHF.

V gene TRBV12-3 or TRBV12-4 combines with J gene TRBJ2-1, with D possibly matching TRBD2 (5 bases). V was pared by 7 bases and J by 5 bases, with 9 bases between. The CDR3 has 12 residues. This CDR3 reads CASTWGDNEQFF. Written as DNA, the CDR3 is TGTGCCAGCACCTGGGGAGACAATGAGCAGTTCTTC.

V usage is TRBV7-9 and J usage is TRBJ1-1, with TRBD1 as a possible D gene (6 bases). V dropped 1 base and J dropped 1 base, with 13 bases sitting between them. The CDR3 runs to 16 residues. Germline lookup yields CDR1 SEHNR and CDR2 FQNEAQ (reference sequence). The CDR3 region has the DNA TGTGCCAGCAGCTTAGGTGGGGGCTCGGGGAACACTGAAGCTTTCTTT. Amino acids: CASSLGGGSGNTEAFF.

The CDR3 sequence is CASSLGRGRDNSPLHF. CDR3 DNA sequence: TGCGCCAGCAGCTTGGGCCGCGGGAGGGATAATTCACCCCTCCACTTT. The chain joins TRBV4-1 to TRBJ1-6, with D unclear. Germline assignment: CDR1 MGHRA and CDR2 YSYEKL. The CDR3 length is 16 residues. The ends were cut back, 5 bases at V and 5 bases at J, with 16 bases in the middle.

The V call is TRBV12-3 or TRBV12-4, the J call TRBJ1-6; no firm D call. The V end was cut by 6 bases, the J end by 7 bases, with 7 bases between. The CDR3 loop spans 12 amino acids. CDR3 DNA sequence: TGTGCCAGCAGCAAAATCAATTCACCCCTCCACTTT. Amino acids: CASSKINSPLHF.

The V and J genes are TRBV2 and TRBJ2-3, with a tentative D call TRBD1 (7 bases). V was trimmed by 1 base and J by 5 bases, leaving 19 bases between them. Germline values: CDR1 SNHLY, CDR2 FYNNEI. This CDR3 has 17 residues. The CDR3 sequence is CASSEVARGRGRDTQYF. CDR3 coding DNA: TGTGCCAGCAGTGAAGTGGCGAGGGGGCGGGGTCGAGATACGCAGTATTTT.

The rearrangement uses TRBV10-3 and TRBJ2-5, with D unclear. V gave up 2 bases and J gave up 4 bases, with 8 bases separating them. Germline V gene data show CDR1 as ENHRY and CDR2 as SYGVKD. The length of the CDR3 is 13 residues. Written as DNA, the CDR3 is TGTGCCATCAGTGAGCCGCCCGCAGAGACCCAGTACTTC. Translation: CAISEPPAETQYF.

The chain combines TRBV6-5 with TRBJ1-1; no clear D gene. From germline, CDR1 is MNHEY and CDR2 SVGAGI. This CDR3 is built from 13 residues. V shed 7 bases and J shed 3 bases, with 12 bases lying between them. The CDR3 DNA reads as TGTGCCAGCACCAGGACGGTATACACTGAAGCTTTCTTT. Its translation is CASTRTVYTEAFF.

V and J are TRBV19 and TRBJ2-4; no reliable D call. With 7 bases removed from V and 3 bases from J, the gap between germline ends came to 10 bases. Germline lookup yields CDR1 LNHDA and CDR2 SQIVND (reference sequence). The CDR3 is 13 residues long. In nucleotides, the CDR3 is TGTGCCAGTACCCTGCCGGGCAAAAACATTCAGTACTTC. Protein sequence: CASTLPGKNIQYF.